This note documents a single T cell receptor beta chain sequence. Its specificity is unknown. The study sampled blood at baseline, cycle 4 day 1, and cycle 7 day 1. The data stem from a study of OX40 agonist ivuxolimab in advanced cancers. Here immunoSEQ multiplex PCR was the method, and the copy in TCRdb shows in-frame clones only, minus some. The repertoire holds about 79,000 clones, with about 90% as singletons. CDR3 length: 16 residues. V was clipped by 3 bases and J by 1 base; unmatched bases: 5. CDR1 and CDR2 from the germline V gene are MNHNS and SASEGT. The study, taken as a whole, reports: No antigen was identified for the clonally expanded peripheral T cells. The mean number of expanded clones was higher in CD8+ T cells than in CD4+. Blood T cells, both CD4+ and CD8+, expanded clonally by week 6 at 0.1 to 3.0 mg/kg.

The source material was CD4+ or CD8+ T cells sorted from blood, sampled in a trial of the OX40 agonist ivuxolimab. V gene TRBV6-1 combines with J gene TRBJ2-7, with 11 bases fitting TRBD2. This sequence originates from an adult with an advanced solid tumor such as melanoma, head and neck, liver or kidney cancer. The CDR3 here is CASSDGGTSGSYEQYF. In nucleotides, the CDR3 is TGTGCCAGCAGTGATGGGGGGACTAGCGGATCCTACGAGCAGTACTTC.